The rows below give T cell receptor beta chains drawn from one sample of a study of beta chain features in type 1 diabetes. The assay was immunoSEQ multiplex PCR, and TCRdb's table has in-frame clones only and misses some. The sample lists hundreds of thousands of clones; over 9.5% were seen once. Material for sequencing was naive CD4+ T cells from blood. These TCRs come from a woman aged 18-29 years with type 1 diabetes. Each CDR3 is given with its conserved first and last residue. The D gene is left open where the match is weak. Size is stated for part of the rows, as once, few or many counts, or as a class when the clone is expanded.

d_gene: TRBD1; v_gene: TRBV18; abundance: NA; len: 13; j_gene: TRBJ2-1; CDR3aa: CASSPTTGGEQFF; CDR3nt: TGTGCCAGCTCACCTACCACAGGGGGTGAGCAGTTCTTC
d_gene: NA; v_gene: TRBV30; abundance: few; len: 13; j_gene: TRBJ1-1; CDR3aa: CAWNRRVGREAFF; CDR3nt: TGTGCCTGGAACAGGAGGGTGGGGCGGGAAGCTTTCTTT
d_gene: NA; v_gene: TRBV7-2; abundance: few; len: 15; j_gene: TRBJ2-6; CDR3aa: CASSLTGLAANVLTF; CDR3nt: TGTGCCAGCAGCTTGACTGGATTAGCGGCCAACGTCCTGACTTTC
d_gene: NA; v_gene: TRBV28; abundance: NA; len: 15; j_gene: TRBJ2-3; CDR3aa: CASRTSGISTDTQYF; CDR3nt: TGTGCCAGCAGGACAAGCGGAATAAGCACAGATACGCAGTATTTT
d_gene: TRBD1; v_gene: TRBV2; abundance: NA; len: 14; j_gene: TRBJ1-1; CDR3aa: CASSAQGANTEAFF; CDR3nt: TGTGCCAGCAGCGCACAGGGGGCGAACACTGAAGCTTTCTTT
d_gene: TRBD2; v_gene: TRBV11-2; abundance: few; len: 16; j_gene: TRBJ2-3; CDR3aa: CASSSGLATSTDTQYF; CDR3nt: TGTGCCAGCAGCTCTGGACTAGCTACTAGCACAGATACGCAGTATTTT
d_gene: NA; v_gene: TRBV28; abundance: few; len: 17; j_gene: TRBJ2-7; CDR3aa: CAIARSGFGDTRGEQYF; CDR3nt: TGTGCCATTGCTAGGAGCGGTTTTGGGGACACAAGGGGGGAGCAGTACTTC
d_gene: TRBD1; v_gene: TRBV29-1; abundance: NA; len: 15; j_gene: TRBJ1-1; CDR3aa: CSVERRGRMNTEAFF; CDR3nt: TGCAGCGTTGAAAGGAGGGGGCGGATGAACACTGAAGCTTTCTTT
d_gene: NA; v_gene: TRBV7-3; abundance: NA; len: 15; j_gene: TRBJ1-4; CDR3aa: CASSLNRATNEKLFF; CDR3nt: TGTGCCAGCAGCCTAAACAGGGCGACTAATGAAAAACTGTTTTTT
d_gene: TRBD2; v_gene: TRBV27; abundance: few; len: 14; j_gene: TRBJ2-7; CDR3aa: CASSAREGLGEQYF; CDR3nt: TGTGCCAGCAGTGCAAGGGAGGGGTTGGGGGAGCAGTACTTC
d_gene: NA; v_gene: TRBV7-2; abundance: few; len: 14; j_gene: TRBJ2-7; CDR3aa: CASSTRQPTYEQYF; CDR3nt: TGTGCCAGCAGCACCCGACAGCCAACCTACGAGCAGTACTTC
d_gene: NA; v_gene: TRBV7-2; abundance: NA; len: 12; j_gene: TRBJ2-3; CDR3aa: CASSLRGGTQYF; CDR3nt: TGTGCCAGCAGCTTAAGGGGGGGTACGCAGTATTTT
d_gene: NA; v_gene: TRBV28; abundance: few; len: 12; j_gene: TRBJ2-7; CDR3aa: CASRTGHNEQYF; CDR3nt: TGTGCCAGCAGAACGGGACACAACGAGCAGTACTTC
d_gene: NA; v_gene: TRBV29-1; abundance: NA; len: 15; j_gene: TRBJ1-5; CDR3aa: CSVEIGAGSNQPQHF; CDR3nt: TGCAGCGTTGAAATTGGGGCTGGAAGCAATCAGCCCCAGCATTTT
d_gene: NA; v_gene: TRBV6-5; abundance: few; len: 11; j_gene: TRBJ2-5; CDR3aa: CASSSGETQYF; CDR3nt: TGTGCCAGCAGTTCAGGAGAGACCCAGTACTTC
d_gene: NA; v_gene: TRBV28; abundance: NA; len: 13; j_gene: TRBJ2-1; CDR3aa: CASSEAVRNEQFF; CDR3nt: TGTGCCAGCAGTGAGGCGGTGAGGAATGAGCAGTTCTTC
d_gene: TRBD1; v_gene: TRBV19; abundance: NA; len: 13; j_gene: TRBJ2-7; CDR3aa: CASSGTGGYEQYF; CDR3nt: TGTGCCAGTAGTGGGACAGGGGGCTACGAGCAGTACTTC
d_gene: NA; v_gene: TRBV14; abundance: few; len: 16; j_gene: TRBJ1-4; CDR3aa: CASSQVQGRGREKLFF; CDR3nt: TGTGCCAGCAGCCAAGTTCAGGGGAGGGGCCGTGAAAAACTGTTTTTT
d_gene: TRBD1; v_gene: TRBV10-3; abundance: NA; len: 13; j_gene: TRBJ1-4; CDR3aa: CAIQGETNEKLFF; CDR3nt: TGTGCCATCCAGGGGGAGACTAATGAAAAACTGTTTTTT
d_gene: NA; v_gene: TRBV5-6; abundance: NA; len: 13; j_gene: TRBJ1-5; CDR3aa: CASSHTLHKPQHF; CDR3nt: TGTGCCAGCAGCCACACATTACACAAACCCCAGCATTTT
d_gene: TRBD2; v_gene: TRBV7-8; abundance: NA; len: 15; j_gene: TRBJ2-2; CDR3aa: CASSPLGGYTGELFF; CDR3nt: TGTGCCAGCAGCCCCCTGGGGGGGTACACCGGGGAGCTGTTTTTT
d_gene: TRBD1; v_gene: TRBV28; abundance: few; len: 16; j_gene: TRBJ1-2; CDR3aa: CASSRGQGHGKYGYTF; CDR3nt: TGTGCCAGCAGTAGGGGACAGGGGCATGGAAAATATGGCTACACCTTC
d_gene: NA; v_gene: TRBV27; abundance: NA; len: 14; j_gene: TRBJ1-2; CDR3aa: CASSPRGTLYGYTF; CDR3nt: TGTGCCAGCAGTCCCCGCGGGACTTTATATGGCTACACCTTC
d_gene: TRBD1; v_gene: TRBV25-1; abundance: few; len: 14; j_gene: TRBJ1-6; CDR3aa: CASTGQANNSPLHF; CDR3nt: TGTGCCAGCACTGGACAGGCAAATAATTCACCCCTCCACTTT
d_gene: NA; v_gene: TRBV28; abundance: few; len: 13; j_gene: TRBJ1-2; CDR3aa: CASRGTGLYGYTF; CDR3nt: TGTGCCAGCAGAGGAACGGGACTGTATGGCTACACCTTC
d_gene: NA; v_gene: TRBV2; abundance: few; len: 15; j_gene: TRBJ2-5; CDR3aa: CASSGNIADQETQYF; CDR3nt: TGTGCCAGCAGCGGGAACATAGCGGACCAAGAGACCCAGTACTTC
d_gene: NA; v_gene: TRBV7-2; abundance: NA; len: 12; j_gene: TRBJ1-1; CDR3aa: CASSPGYSEAFF; CDR3nt: TGTGCCAGCAGCCCCGGGTATTCTGAAGCTTTCTTT
d_gene: NA; v_gene: TRBV9; abundance: NA; len: 15; j_gene: TRBJ2-5; CDR3aa: CASNVAGYHQETQYF; CDR3nt: TGTGCCAGCAATGTCGCGGGATACCACCAAGAGACCCAGTACTTC
d_gene: NA; v_gene: TRBV11-3; abundance: NA; len: 14; j_gene: TRBJ1-2; CDR3aa: CASSKETGNYGYTF; CDR3nt: TGTGCCAGCAGCAAGGAGACAGGAAACTATGGCTACACCTTC
d_gene: NA; v_gene: TRBV5-5; abundance: NA; len: 16; j_gene: TRBJ2-3; CDR3aa: CASSLAPGFSTDTQYF; CDR3nt: TGTGCCAGCAGCTTGGCCCCAGGCTTTAGCACAGATACGCAGTATTTT
d_gene: NA; v_gene: TRBV11-2; abundance: NA; len: 15; j_gene: TRBJ1-2; CDR3aa: CASSSRQRSLNGYTF; CDR3nt: TGTGCCAGCAGCTCGAGACAGAGATCCCTGAATGGCTACACCTTC
d_gene: NA; v_gene: TRBV28; abundance: few; len: 13; j_gene: TRBJ2-3; CDR3aa: CASSLYGSDTQYF; CDR3nt: TGTGCCAGCAGTTTATACGGGTCGGATACGCAGTATTTT
d_gene: NA; v_gene: TRBV5-1; abundance: NA; len: 14; j_gene: TRBJ2-5; CDR3aa: CASSLFGGGSTQYF; CDR3nt: TGCGCCAGCAGCTTGTTCGGCGGCGGGTCGACCCAGTACTTC
d_gene: NA; v_gene: TRBV18; abundance: few; len: 13; j_gene: TRBJ2-7; CDR3aa: CASSPPAAYEQYF; CDR3nt: TGTGCCAGCTCACCACCGGCGGCCTACGAGCAGTACTTC
d_gene: NA; v_gene: TRBV2; abundance: few; len: 14; j_gene: TRBJ2-4; CDR3aa: CASRSLEAKNIQYF; CDR3nt: TGTGCCAGCAGGTCCCTAGAGGCCAAAAACATTCAGTACTTC
d_gene: NA; v_gene: TRBV7-8; abundance: few; len: 14; j_gene: TRBJ2-2; CDR3aa: CASSLEGITGELFF; CDR3nt: TGTGCCAGCAGCTTGGAGGGAATCACCGGGGAGCTGTTTTTT
d_gene: TRBD2; v_gene: TRBV4-2; abundance: few; len: 15; j_gene: TRBJ2-1; CDR3aa: CASRDGGSTYNEQFF; CDR3nt: TGTGCCAGCAGGGACGGCGGGAGCACCTACAATGAGCAGTTCTTC
d_gene: TRBD2; v_gene: TRBV4-3; abundance: NA; len: 17; j_gene: TRBJ2-2; CDR3aa: CASSQDFLAGGTGELFF; CDR3nt: TGCGCCAGCAGCCAAGATTTCCTAGCGGGGGGGACCGGGGAGCTGTTTTTT
d_gene: TRBD2; v_gene: TRBV4-1; abundance: NA; len: 15; j_gene: TRBJ2-7; CDR3aa: CASSQGWLAGYEQYF; CDR3nt: TGCGCCAGCAGCCAAGGGTGGCTAGCGGGCTACGAGCAGTACTTC
d_gene: TRBD1; v_gene: TRBV29-1; abundance: NA; len: 14; j_gene: TRBJ1-1; CDR3aa: CSVGTGAWNTEAFF; CDR3nt: TGCAGCGTTGGGACAGGGGCCTGGAACACTGAAGCTTTCTTT
d_gene: NA; v_gene: TRBV15; abundance: few; len: 16; j_gene: TRBJ2-7; CDR3aa: CATSRDTRAPSYEQYF; CDR3nt: TGTGCCACCAGCAGAGATACGAGGGCACCATCCTACGAGCAGTACTTC
d_gene: TRBD1; v_gene: TRBV14; abundance: few; len: 16; j_gene: TRBJ1-6; CDR3aa: CASRQQGGLHNSPLHF; CDR3nt: TGTGCCAGCAGGCAACAGGGGGGATTGCATAATTCACCCCTCCACTTT
d_gene: NA; v_gene: TRBV7-9; abundance: few; len: 14; j_gene: TRBJ1-1; CDR3aa: CATFKVGADTEAFF; CDR3nt: TGTGCCACTTTCAAAGTGGGGGCCGACACTGAAGCTTTCTTT
d_gene: NA; v_gene: TRBV6-6; abundance: few; len: 11; j_gene: TRBJ2-7; CDR3aa: CASSKNPHQYF; CDR3nt: TGTGCCAGCAGTAAAAATCCTCACCAGTATTTC
d_gene: NA; v_gene: TRBV27; abundance: NA; len: 17; j_gene: TRBJ2-2; CDR3aa: CASSAPHRFANTGELFF; CDR3nt: TGTGCCAGCAGTGCCCCTCACAGGTTTGCGAACACCGGGGAGCTGTTTTTT
d_gene: NA; v_gene: TRBV2; abundance: few; len: 13; j_gene: TRBJ2-1; CDR3aa: CASKRDSYNEQFF; CDR3nt: TGTGCCAGCAAAAGGGACTCGTACAATGAGCAGTTCTTC
d_gene: TRBD1; v_gene: TRBV7-3; abundance: few; len: 15; j_gene: TRBJ1-1; CDR3aa: CASSATGTGMTEAFF; CDR3nt: TGTGCCAGCAGCGCCACCGGGACAGGAATGACTGAAGCTTTCTTT
d_gene: NA; v_gene: TRBV30; abundance: few; len: 14; j_gene: TRBJ1-4; CDR3aa: CAWTAAVLNEKLFF; CDR3nt: TGTGCCTGGACCGCGGCGGTCCTTAATGAAAAACTGTTTTTT
d_gene: TRBD1; v_gene: TRBV7-8; abundance: few; len: 13; j_gene: TRBJ2-1; CDR3aa: CASSPTGVNEQFF; CDR3nt: TGTGCCAGCAGCCCAACAGGGGTCAATGAGCAGTTCTTC
d_gene: NA; v_gene: TRBV27; abundance: NA; len: 13; j_gene: TRBJ2-6; CDR3aa: CASSPFGANVLTF; CDR3nt: TGTGCCAGCAGCCCTTTTGGGGCCAACGTCCTGACTTTC
d_gene: NA; v_gene: TRBV29-1; abundance: NA; len: 14; j_gene: TRBJ2-1; CDR3aa: CSVRRRLANNEQFF; CDR3nt: TGCAGCGTTCGACGACGGCTAGCGAACAATGAGCAGTTCTTC
d_gene: TRBD2; v_gene: TRBV4-1; abundance: NA; len: 19; j_gene: TRBJ2-1; CDR3aa: CASSQDKLAGAYSYNEQFF; CDR3nt: TGCGCCAGCAGCCAAGATAAGCTAGCGGGAGCCTACTCCTACAATGAGCAGTTCTTC
d_gene: TRBD1; v_gene: TRBV28; abundance: few; len: 14; j_gene: TRBJ1-1; CDR3aa: CASSPGTGGTEAFF; CDR3nt: TGTGCCAGCAGTCCCGGGACAGGGGGTACTGAAGCTTTCTTT
d_gene: NA; v_gene: TRBV7-2; abundance: NA; len: 13; j_gene: TRBJ2-7; CDR3aa: CASSRDNPYEQYF; CDR3nt: TGTGCCAGCAGCCGGGACAATCCCTACGAGCAGTACTTC
d_gene: TRBD1; v_gene: TRBV7-2; abundance: few; len: 14; j_gene: TRBJ1-5; CDR3aa: CASSSPGGSQPQHF; CDR3nt: TGTGCCAGCAGCTCCCCAGGGGGAAGTCAGCCCCAGCATTTT
d_gene: TRBD2; v_gene: TRBV14; abundance: NA; len: 16; j_gene: TRBJ2-7; CDR3aa: CASSQGMGLDPYEQYF; CDR3nt: TGTGCCAGCAGCCAAGGAATGGGACTAGATCCCTACGAGCAGTACTTC
d_gene: NA; v_gene: TRBV21-1; abundance: NA; len: 15; j_gene: TRBJ2-5; CDR3aa: CASSRMDRERETQYF; CDR3nt: TGTGCCAGCAGCAGAATGGACAGGGAGAGGGAGACCCAGTACTTC